Listed here are 4 T cell receptor beta chains from one sample, sequenced in a study of PD-1 blockade in classical Hodgkin lymphoma. All patients relapsed after autologous stem cell transplantation, and brentuximab vedotin exposure varied. The assay was immunoSEQ multiplex PCR, and TCRdb's table has in-frame clones only and misses some. The data hold tens of thousands of clones, with around two thirds observed a single time. Sequencing used peripheral blood mononuclear cells (PBMCs), obtained at baseline. These receptor sequences come from a human donor with classical Hodgkin lymphoma.

The V call is TRBV7-6, the J call TRBJ2-5; D is unresolved. The length of the CDR3 is 15 residues. CDR1 is SGHVS, CDR2 FNYEAQ, per germline. Trimming left V 1 base short and J 5 bases short, with 14 bases between. CDR3 in amino acids: CASSLVSPYGETQYF. The DNA of the CDR3 is TGTGCCAGCAGCTTAGTCTCACCTTATGGGGAGACCCAGTACTTC.

In its sample, this clone was seen a few times. The rearrangement joins TRBV13 to TRBJ1-6, with D perhaps matching TRBD1 (5 bases). Germline V CDR1 and CDR2: PRHDT, FYEKMQ (reference sequence). Trimming pared 0 bases from V and 6 bases from J, leaving 6 bases between. The CDR3 loop spans 14 amino acids. Here the CDR3 reads CASSLGQGNSPLHF. In DNA form, the CDR3 reads TGTGCCAGCAGCTTAGGCCAGGGTAATTCACCCCTCCACTTT.

The V and J genes are TRBV9 and TRBJ2-3; tentatively, D is TRBD2 (5 bases). Trimming took off 4 bases at V and 0 bases at J, with 18 bases between the two ends. Germline assignment: CDR1 SGDLS and CDR2 YYNGEE. The CDR3 is 17 amino acids. The CDR3 sequence is CASSPRRQSGSTDTQYF. The CDR3 DNA reads as TGTGCCAGCAGCCCCCGGCGGCAATCGGGAAGCACAGATACGCAGTATTTT. Based on the CDR3 plus reference TRBV9 and TRBJ2-3, the full variable domain is DSGVTQTPKHLITATGQRVTLRCSPRSGDLSVYWYQQSLDQGLQFLIQYYNGEERAKGNILERFSAQQFPDLHSELNLSSLELGDSALYFCASSPRRQSGSTDTQYFGPGTRLTVL.

This sequence joins TRBV9 and TRBJ2-7; no clear D gene. There are 13 residues in the CDR3. Trimming pared 0 bases from V and 1 base from J, leaving 5 bases between. CDR1 SGDLS and CDR2 YYNGEE come from the germline V gene. Here the CDR3 reads CASSVGPSYEQYF. The CDR3 region has the DNA TGTGCCAGCAGCGTAGGGCCGTCCTACGAGCAGTACTTC.